Sequencing of this TCR beta chain was carried out in a study of long-term antiretroviral therapy in people with HIV. Background on the study: By about a decade, the earliest samples predate the 2015 immediate-ART recommendation. Broader study findings: Absence of data on ART adherence, viral resistance or therapy changes was noted. Post-treatment diversity went higher with ART but stayed below transplant donor controls.

A remark on this clone: Its specificity is unknown.

Donors each had at least one pre-ART PBMC sample and at least two post-ART ones. Run at survey level, the immunoSEQ assay was version v3.0. Profiling relied on immunoSEQ multiplex PCR, and the TCRdb table lists in-frame clones only, not all of them. The sample shows about 36,000 clones, 80% of them seen only once. The CDR3 totals 12 residues. V lost 3 bases, J lost 7 bases, and 10 bases lay in between. CDR1 and CDR2 from the germline V gene are SGHAT and FQNNGV. The origin of this receptor is a man aged 25 to 40 with HIV. The sample was unsorted PBMCs, taken 3.4 years after starting antiretroviral therapy. The chain recombines TRBV11-2 with TRBJ2-7; D gene unclear. This CDR3 is CASSLGPREQYF. The CDR3 DNA is TGTGCCAGCAGCTTGGGTCCTAGAGAGCAGTACTTC.